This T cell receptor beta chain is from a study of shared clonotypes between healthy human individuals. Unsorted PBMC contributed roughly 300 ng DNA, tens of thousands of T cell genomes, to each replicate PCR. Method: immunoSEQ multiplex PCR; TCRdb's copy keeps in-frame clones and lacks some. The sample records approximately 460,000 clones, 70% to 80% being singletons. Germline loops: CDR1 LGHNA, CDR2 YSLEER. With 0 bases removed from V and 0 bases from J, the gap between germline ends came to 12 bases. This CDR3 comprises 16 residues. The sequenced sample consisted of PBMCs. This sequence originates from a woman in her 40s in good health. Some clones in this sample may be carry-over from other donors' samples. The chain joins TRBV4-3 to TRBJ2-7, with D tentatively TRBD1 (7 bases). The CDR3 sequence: CASSQDAGQSSYEQYF. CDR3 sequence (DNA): TGCGCCAGCAGCCAAGATGCGGGACAGAGCTCCTACGAGCAGTACTTC.